A selection of T cell receptor beta chains follows, all from one sample in a study of T-cell memory formation after mild COVID-19. Each CDR3 protein gets one entry after TCRdb re-called the 5' RACE reads with MiXCR. The data show approximately 570,000 distinct CDR3 sequences, more than 15% seen once. Sequenced: PBMCs or a T cell subset sorted from them (not recorded which). These receptors originate from an adult woman who had mild COVID-19 (a few samples of this study predate the infection). Cell type and time point are not known. CDR3s include the opening cysteine and the closing phenylalanine or tryptophan. The order of the fields is D gene, clone size, V gene, J gene, CDR3 DNA, CDR3 protein. The D gene is left open where the match is weak. Only part of the rows carry a size: once, few, many, or a class if the clone is expanded.

TRBD1	-	TRBV24-1	TRBJ1-5	TGTGCCACCAGTGGTTCCGGGACAGTTGGACCGGGGGGCAATCAGCCCCAGCATTTT	CATSGSGTVGPGGNQPQHF
-	many	TRBV7-6	TRBJ2-7	TGTGCCAGCAGCTTAGCGGAGCCGCGGCCAACCTACGAGCAGTACTTC	CASSLAEPRPTYEQYF
-	few	TRBV5-1	TRBJ2-5	TGCGCCAGCAGCTTGGAACAGGGAGGGGAGACCCAGTACTTC	CASSLEQGGETQYF
-	few	TRBV25-1	TRBJ1-1	TGTGCCAGCAGTATAGGATGGAACACTGAAGCTTTCTTT	CASSIGWNTEAFF
-	-	TRBV4-2	TRBJ2-7	TGTGCCAGCAGCCAAGATTATGGGGCTCTAGCAAACGGTGAGAGCTCCTACGAGCAGTACTTC	CASSQDYGALANGESSYEQYF
-	few	TRBV12-3/TRBV12-4	TRBJ2-3	TGTGCCAGCAGTTTTTCCAGGGTAGATACGCAGTATTTT	CASSFSRVDTQYF
-	-	TRBV4-1	TRBJ1-2	TGCGCCAGCAGCCAGCCATTTCGGGGGAAAACTGGCTACACCTTC	CASSQPFRGKTGYTF
-	few	TRBV5-1	TRBJ2-2	TGCGCCAGCAGCTTGCGCCAGGACAACACCGGGGAGCTGTTTTTT	CASSLRQDNTGELFF
-	few	TRBV20-1	TRBJ2-2	TGCAGTGGGCGTCCCGGGGAGCTGTTTTTT	CSGRPGELFF
TRBD2	few	TRBV4-1	TRBJ2-7	TGCGCCAGCAGGGACCTCGGGGGGTACGAGCAGTACTTC	CASRDLGGYEQYF
-	many	TRBV2	TRBJ2-3	TGTGCCAGCAGTGTAGCCGGGACGGTCGCAGATACGCAGTATTTT	CASSVAGTVADTQYF
-	-	TRBV5-1	TRBJ2-1	TGCGCCAGCAGCGCGAAAAAAACTATGGGCTACAATGAGCAGTTCTTC	CASSAKKTMGYNEQFF
-	few	TRBV6-1	TRBJ2-3	TGTGCCAGCAAAAGGGGGACCACAGATACGCAGTATTTT	CASKRGTTDTQYF
TRBD2	-	TRBV24-1	TRBJ2-2	TGTGCCACCAGTGATTTAAGAGCGGGAGGGAACACCGGGGAGCTGTTTTTT	CATSDLRAGGNTGELFF
TRBD2	-	TRBV7-2	TRBJ2-5	TGTGCCAGCAGCTCCGGGACTAGCTTCGTGACCCAGTACTTC	CASSSGTSFVTQYF
-	many	TRBV5-1	TRBJ2-7	TGCGCCAGCAGCACGTCCGTCGGGGAGCAGTACTTC	CASSTSVGEQYF
-	-	TRBV9	TRBJ1-1	TGTGCCAGCAGCGTAGCTCTATTGGGTGAAGCTTTCTTT	CASSVALLGEAFF
TRBD1	few	TRBV2	TRBJ2-3	TGTGCCAGCAGCCGAGGACAGGGGACTAGCACAGATACGCAGTATTTT	CASSRGQGTSTDTQYF
-	many	TRBV29-1	TRBJ2-1	TGCAGCGTTCAAAGGGAGCAGGGTAGGGATGAGCAGTTCTTC	CSVQREQGRDEQFF
-	few	TRBV7-2	TRBJ2-3	TGTGCCAGCAGCTTAGGGGCGGGGATACTCACAGATACGCAGTATTTT	CASSLGAGILTDTQYF
-	-	TRBV6-6	TRBJ2-7	TGTGCCAGCAGTCCCACTCCGGGACAAGGGGGGTACTTC	CASSPTPGQGGYF
-	few	TRBV5-1	TRBJ2-2	TGCGCCAGCACTCTAAATGGTCCCGGGGAGCTGTTTTTT	CASTLNGPGELFF
-	few	TRBV6-6	TRBJ1-3	TGTGCCAGCAGTTACATGTACACCATATATTTT	CASSYMYTIYF
-	-	TRBV5-1	TRBJ2-5	TGCGCCAGCAGCGGGGAATTGGAGACCCAGTACTTC	CASSGELETQYF
TRBD2	-	TRBV19	TRBJ2-1	TGTGCCAGTCAGATTAGCGGGAGTTTTAGTTACAATGAGCAGTTCTTC	CASQISGSFSYNEQFF
-	few	TRBV30	TRBJ1-6	TGTGCCTGGAGTCCAGGGGTTAATTCACCCCTCCACTTT	CAWSPGVNSPLHF
-	few	TRBV12-3/TRBV12-4	TRBJ1-3	TGTGCCAGCAGGGAACGGGTCTGGAACACCATATATTTT	CASRERVWNTIYF
-	few	TRBV5-1	TRBJ2-2	TGCGCCAGCAGCCTCGGGGGGCTAGGGACCGGGGAGCTGTTTTTT	CASSLGGLGTGELFF
TRBD2	few	TRBV4-1	TRBJ2-1	TGCGCCAGCAGCCAAGGCGACGGGGGGGCATATGAGCAGTTCTTC	CASSQGDGGAYEQFF
-	-	TRBV25-1	TRBJ2-5	TGTGCCAGCAGTGAATCGAGGAGGGGGGGAGAGACCCAGTACTTC	CASSESRRGGETQYF
-	-	TRBV20-1	TRBJ1-5	TGCAGTGCTACGGGGGGGGTTAGCAATCAGCCCCAGCATTTT	CSATGGVSNQPQHF
-	many	TRBV7-9	TRBJ2-3	TGTGCCAGCAGCCCGGACTGGGACACAGATACGCAGTATTTT	CASSPDWDTDTQYF
-	few	TRBV5-6	TRBJ2-7	TGTGCCAGCAGCTCAGACGGGCCGGAGTACTTC	CASSSDGPEYF
TRBD1	-	TRBV5-4	TRBJ1-6	TGTGCCAGCAGCCGCGGGACAGGGGCACTGCAAGTTTCACCCCTCCACTTT	CASSRGTGALQVSPLHF
-	few	TRBV20-1	TRBJ1-5	TGCAGTGCTAGCCTGGGTGGGAATAGCAATCAGCCCCAGCATTTT	CSASLGGNSNQPQHF
TRBD1	-	TRBV5-8	TRBJ2-7	TGTGCCAGCAGCTTGATACAGGGGGCTTACGAGCAGTACTTC	CASSLIQGAYEQYF
-	few	TRBV11-3	TRBJ2-3	TGTGCCAGCAGCATCCCGGGGAGCACAGATACGCAGTATTTT	CASSIPGSTDTQYF
-	-	TRBV7-3	TRBJ2-2	TGTGCCAGCGGGCGTCTCGGGGAGCTGTTTTTT	CASGRLGELFF
-	-	TRBV10-3	TRBJ1-3	TGTGCCATCAGTAAGGCCTCCCCTGGAAACACCATATATTTT	CAISKASPGNTIYF
-	-	TRBV30	TRBJ1-1	TGTGCCTGGGTCCGGGAGACCAAAGCTTTCTTT	CAWVRETKAFF
-	few	TRBV6-1	TRBJ2-6	TGTGCCAGCAGGGACGCTTTCTCTGGGGCCAACGTCCTGACTTTC	CASRDAFSGANVLTF
-	-	TRBV3-1	TRBJ1-3	TGTGCCAGCAGCACCACGGGAGGGTCTGGAAACACCATATATTTT	CASSTTGGSGNTIYF
-	few	TRBV15	TRBJ1-5	TGTGCCACCAGCAGAGAGGCGGATTGGGTTCAGCCCCAGCATTTT	CATSREADWVQPQHF
TRBD1	few	TRBV5-6	TRBJ1-3	TGTGCCAGCAGCTTCCAGGGGGATACTGGAAACACCATATATTTT	CASSFQGDTGNTIYF
-	few	TRBV7-2	TRBJ1-1	TGTGCCAGCAGCTTAGATGCGGGTAGGGACACTGAAGCTTTCTTT	CASSLDAGRDTEAFF
-	many	TRBV5-4	TRBJ2-7	TGTGCCAGCAGCCCCGGGGGATCCTCCTACGAGCAGTACTTC	CASSPGGSSYEQYF
TRBD1	-	TRBV29-1	TRBJ2-1	TGCAGCGTTGCCCGGGACAGGGATGGGAATGAGCAGTTCTTC	CSVARDRDGNEQFF
-	-	TRBV6-2/TRBV6-3	TRBJ1-5	TGTGCCAGCAGTTACCGAGCCCGACAGCTAAATCAGCCCCAGCATTTT	CASSYRARQLNQPQHF
-	few	TRBV7-9	TRBJ2-3	TGTGCCAGCAGCTTAAGTAGCGGCGCGCAGTATTTT	CASSLSSGAQYF
-	few	TRBV12-3/TRBV12-4	TRBJ2-5	TGTGCCAGCAGTTTTTCGGGACACCCTCAAGAGACCCAGTACTTC	CASSFSGHPQETQYF
-	-	TRBV20-1	TRBJ1-2	TGCAGTTCCAATTCTGGGGGGACCTATGGCTACACCTTC	CSSNSGGTYGYTF
TRBD1	-	TRBV25-1	TRBJ2-5	TGTGCCAGCAGGGGACAGGGGACCCAAGAGACCCAGTACTTC	CASRGQGTQETQYF
-	-	TRBV5-4	TRBJ1-1	TGTGCCAGCAGTTCCGATCCGAGCACTGAAGCTTTCTTT	CASSSDPSTEAFF
-	many	TRBV7-2	TRBJ1-1	TGTGCCAGCAGCTTATCCCGACAGACTCTGAACACTGAAGCTTTCTTT	CASSLSRQTLNTEAFF
-	many	TRBV5-6	TRBJ2-1	TGTGCCAGCAGGCAGGATTTGGGGGCTTACAATGAGCAGTTCTTC	CASRQDLGAYNEQFF
TRBD1	-	TRBV29-1	TRBJ2-7	TGCAGCGTTTCGCCAGGGGGCTCCTACGAGCAGTACTTC	CSVSPGGSYEQYF
-	-	TRBV20-1	TRBJ1-5	TGCAGTGCTAGGCGGGACACCGACCAGCCCCAGCATTTT	CSARRDTDQPQHF
-	-	TRBV5-1	TRBJ2-6	TGCGCCAGCAGCGCTGGACTCGGAGGGGCCAACGTCCTGACTTTC	CASSAGLGGANVLTF
-	-	TRBV5-1	TRBJ1-3	TGCGCCAGCAGGTTACAGCCAAGCTCTGGAAACACCATATATTTT	CASRLQPSSGNTIYF